The clone carrying this TCR beta chain was seen just once. This record belongs to a study of blood T cell repertoires in COVID-19. The data were produced by immunoSEQ multiplex PCR, yet TCRdb's version contains in-frame clones alone and is incomplete. The sample has hundreds of thousands of clones, roughly 85% seen once. The CDR3 is made up of 15 amino acids. Germline lookup yields CDR1 SGHTA and CDR2 FQGNSA. With 5 bases clipped from V and 2 bases from J, the junction kept 7 bases outside the gene matches. The chain joins TRBV7-2 to TRBJ2-7; 9 positions agree with TRBD2. Sequenced sample: peripheral blood. This TCR came from a man in his fifties with COVID-19, enrolled during active disease. The DNA for the CDR3 is TGTGCCAGCAGCCCCCGTGCGGGGGGGGCCTACGAGCAGTACTTC. Protein product: CASSPRAGGAYEQYF.